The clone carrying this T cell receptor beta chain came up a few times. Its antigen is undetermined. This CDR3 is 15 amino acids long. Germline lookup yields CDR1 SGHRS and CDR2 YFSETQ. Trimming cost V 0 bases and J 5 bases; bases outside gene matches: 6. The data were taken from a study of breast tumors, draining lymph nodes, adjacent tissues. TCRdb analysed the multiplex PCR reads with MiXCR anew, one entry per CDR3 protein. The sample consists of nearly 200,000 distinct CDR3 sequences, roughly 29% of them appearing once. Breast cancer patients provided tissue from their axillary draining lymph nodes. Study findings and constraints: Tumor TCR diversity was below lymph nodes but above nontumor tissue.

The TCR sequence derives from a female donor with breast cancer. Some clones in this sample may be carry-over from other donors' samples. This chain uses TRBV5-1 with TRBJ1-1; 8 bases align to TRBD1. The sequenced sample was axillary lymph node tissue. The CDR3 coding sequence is TGCGCCAGCAGCTTGGTAGGCAGGGGGCAAACTGAAGCTTTCTTT. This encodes CASSLVGRGQTEAFF.